These T cell receptor beta chains were read from a single sample in a study of graft-versus-host responses after intestinal transplantation. Sequencing was performed with immunoSEQ multiplex PCR; in TCRdb, only in-frame clones are kept and a portion is missing. Of some 46,000 clones detected, roughly 95% appear once; the ten largest clones hold more than 1.5%. The sample here was PBMCs, taken around 48 weeks after intestinal transplant. The receptors originated from a human patient who received an intestinal transplant, so some T cells may come from the graft donor. CDR3s include the opening cysteine and the closing phenylalanine or tryptophan. A D gene is named only where the DNA matches it firmly. The listing skips clone size in some rows; elsewhere it reads once, few, many or a size class.

V	J	size	D	DNA	CDR3
TRBV9	TRBJ1-6	NA	NA	TGTGCCAGCAGCGTAAACAGGTTGAATTCACCCCTCCACTTT	CASSVNRLNSPLHF
TRBV5-1	TRBJ2-3	NA	TRBD1	TGCGCCAGCAGCTTGTCGCCAGGGGGTGGCACAGATACGCAGTATTTT	CASSLSPGGGTDTQYF
TRBV6-6	TRBJ1-1	NA	NA	TGTGCCAGCAGTTACGGCTTGGGCTCCAACACTGAAGCTTTCTTT	CASSYGLGSNTEAFF
TRBV6-1	TRBJ2-1	NA	TRBD2	TGTGCCAGCAGGTTCCCTAGCGGGGGCCCGGATGAGCAGTTCTTC	CASRFPSGGPDEQFF
TRBV29-1	TRBJ2-3	NA	TRBD2	TGCAGCGTTGAGGGGAGGGCCGGCACAGATACGCAGTATTTT	CSVEGRAGTDTQYF
TRBV2	TRBJ1-4	NA	NA	TGTGCCAGCAGTCTTCGTCCTAATGAAAAACTGTTTTTT	CASSLRPNEKLFF
TRBV28	TRBJ1-5	NA	NA	TGTGCCAGCAGTTTCTCCGACCACAATCAGCCCCAGCATTTT	CASSFSDHNQPQHF
TRBV10-3	TRBJ2-1	NA	NA	TGTGCCATCAGTGAGTCGAACATGAAGCATGAGCAGTTCTTC	CAISESNMKHEQFF
TRBV2	TRBJ2-5	NA	NA	TGTGCCAGCAGTGTGTGGGATATAGAGACCCAGTACTTC	CASSVWDIETQYF
TRBV18	TRBJ2-2	NA	TRBD1	TGTGCCAGCTCACCGTACCGGGACAGGGCGAACACCGGGGAGCTGTTTTTT	CASSPYRDRANTGELFF
TRBV6-6	TRBJ1-5	once	NA	TGTGCCAGCAGGCTATATAGCAATCAGCCCCAGCATTTT	CASRLYSNQPQHF
TRBV19	TRBJ1-2	NA	NA	TGTGCCAGTAGTATCCTCCGGGACTCTGGCTACACCTTC	CASSILRDSGYTF
TRBV15	TRBJ2-7	NA	NA	TGTGCCACCAGCAGAGATCTAGACGCCTACGAGCAGTACTTC	CATSRDLDAYEQYF
TRBV5-4	TRBJ2-7	NA	NA	TGTGCCAGCAGCTTCGGTAGCCTGACCTACGAGCAGTACTTC	CASSFGSLTYEQYF
TRBV2	TRBJ1-2	NA	NA	TGTGCCAGCAGTGAAAGAGGCTATGGCTACACCTTC	CASSERGYGYTF
TRBV19	TRBJ1-1	NA	NA	TGTGCCAGTAGTATAGGGAGGGACACTGAAGCTTTCTTT	CASSIGRDTEAFF
TRBV4-1	TRBJ1-4	NA	NA	TGCGCCAGCAGCCAAGAGCACAGCCGTGATGAAAAACTGTTTTTT	CASSQEHSRDEKLFF
TRBV7-9	TRBJ2-3	NA	TRBD1	TGTGCCAGCAGTCCCGGGACAGGGGCTCGGGATACGCAGTATTTT	CASSPGTGARDTQYF
TRBV7-3	TRBJ2-1	NA	NA	TGTGCCAGCAGCTTTATAGGGGACACGGACAATGAGCAGTTCTTC	CASSFIGDTDNEQFF
TRBV28	TRBJ2-7	NA	NA	TGTGCCAGCAGTTTATTTAGGGAAAACGAGCAGTACTTC	CASSLFRENEQYF
TRBV20-1	TRBJ2-2	NA	NA	TGCAGTGCGGGCAAAGCCGGGGAGCTGTTTTTT	CSAGKAGELFF
TRBV13	TRBJ1-4	NA	NA	TGTGCCAGCAGCCTCGGGGGCGGAGGTAATGAAAAACTGTTTTTT	CASSLGGGGNEKLFF
TRBV19	TRBJ2-1	NA	NA	TGTGCCAGTAGTATTTTTGACGAAAATGAGCAGTTCTTC	CASSIFDENEQFF
TRBV11-2	TRBJ1-5	NA	NA	TGTGCCAGCAGCTTGCACGAAAATCAGCCCCAGCATTTT	CASSLHENQPQHF
TRBV13	TRBJ2-2	NA	NA	TGTGCCAGCAGCTTAGGTCTGGGCAACACCGGGGAGCTGTTTTTT	CASSLGLGNTGELFF
TRBV7-3	TRBJ1-5	NA	NA	TGTGCCAGCAGCTTAAGACCCCACCAGGAGAAGAATCAGCCCCAGCATTTT	CASSLRPHQEKNQPQHF
TRBV27	TRBJ2-5	once	TRBD2	TGTGCCAGCAGTTCGTCCCGACTAGCGGGGGGTCTCACGGAGACCCAGTACTTC	CASSSSRLAGGLTETQYF
TRBV19	TRBJ2-7	NA	NA	TGTGCCAGTAGTATATCCGGGAACGAGCAGTACTTC	CASSISGNEQYF